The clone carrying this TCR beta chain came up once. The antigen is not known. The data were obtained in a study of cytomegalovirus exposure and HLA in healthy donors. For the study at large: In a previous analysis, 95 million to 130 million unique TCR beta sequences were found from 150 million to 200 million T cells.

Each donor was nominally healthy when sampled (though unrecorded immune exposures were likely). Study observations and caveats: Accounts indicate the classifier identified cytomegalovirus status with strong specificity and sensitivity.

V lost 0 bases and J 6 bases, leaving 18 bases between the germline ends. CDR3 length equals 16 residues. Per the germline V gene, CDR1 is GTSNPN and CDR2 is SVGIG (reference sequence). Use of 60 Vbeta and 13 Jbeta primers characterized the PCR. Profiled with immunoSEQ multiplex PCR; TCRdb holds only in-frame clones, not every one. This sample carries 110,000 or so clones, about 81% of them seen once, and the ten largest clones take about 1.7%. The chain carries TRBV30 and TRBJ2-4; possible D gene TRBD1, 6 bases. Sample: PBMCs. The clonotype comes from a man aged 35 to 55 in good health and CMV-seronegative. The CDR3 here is CAWSVNRAPAGNIQYF. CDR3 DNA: TGTGCCTGGAGTGTCAACAGGGCCCCTGCAGGAAACATTCAGTACTTC.